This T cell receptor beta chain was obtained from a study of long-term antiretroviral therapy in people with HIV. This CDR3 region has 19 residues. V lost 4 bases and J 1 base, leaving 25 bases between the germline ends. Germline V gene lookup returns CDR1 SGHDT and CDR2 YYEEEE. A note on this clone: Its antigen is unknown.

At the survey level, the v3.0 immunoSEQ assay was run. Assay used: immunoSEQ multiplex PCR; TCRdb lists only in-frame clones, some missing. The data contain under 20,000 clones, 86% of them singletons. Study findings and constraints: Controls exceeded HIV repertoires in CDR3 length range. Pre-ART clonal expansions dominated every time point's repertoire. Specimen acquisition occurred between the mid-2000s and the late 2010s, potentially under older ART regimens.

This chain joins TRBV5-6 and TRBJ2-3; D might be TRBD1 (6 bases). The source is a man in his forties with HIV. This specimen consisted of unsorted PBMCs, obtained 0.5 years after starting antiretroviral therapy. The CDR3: CASSVDSGTFITRTDTQYF. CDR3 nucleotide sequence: TGTGCCAGCAGCGTCGACTCCGGGACATTTATAACCCGCACAGATACGCAGTATTTT.